A single sample gave rise to the 14 T cell receptor beta chains below, sequenced in a study of cytomegalovirus exposure and HLA in healthy donors. The primer mix had 60 Vbeta and 13 Jbeta primers. Assay used: immunoSEQ multiplex PCR; TCRdb lists only in-frame clones, some missing. Among roughly 160,000 clones listed, roughly 77% were seen once. The specimen sequenced was PBMCs. The receptors here all came from a man younger than 40 in good health and CMV-seropositive.

This clone turned up a few times. This rearrangement joins TRBV29-1 to TRBJ2-3, with TRBD2 matching over 7 bases. The junction had 7 bases not matched to a gene; V was cut back by 4 bases and J by 0 bases. CDR1 is SQVTM, CDR2 ANQGSEA, per germline. This CDR3 region has 15 residues. The CDR3 coding sequence is TGCAGCGTTGCGGCTAGCGGACCCAGCACAGATACGCAGTATTTT. This gives the protein CSVAASGPSTDTQYF.

The rearrangement joins TRBV6-5 to TRBJ1-5; 9 bases align to TRBD1. CDR3 length: 15 amino acids. Per the germline V gene, CDR1 is MNHEY and CDR2 is SVGAGI. V shed 6 bases and J 4 bases; nucleotides not matched to a gene: 7. This chain's CDR3 is CASRNLGTGNQPQHF. The CDR3 bases are TGTGCCAGCAGGAACCTCGGGACAGGGAATCAGCCCCAGCATTTT.

The chain employs TRBV7-2 and TRBJ2-3; D may be TRBD1 (5 bases). Trimming pared 0 bases from V and 1 base from J, leaving 11 bases between. The length of the CDR3 is 16 residues. The germline gives CDR1 SGHTA, CDR2 FQGNSA. Written as DNA, the CDR3 is TGTGCCAGCAGCTTAGCCCAGGGTTTTGGCACAGATACGCAGTATTTT. This gives the protein CASSLAQGFGTDTQYF.

V and J are TRBV30 and TRBJ2-2; possibly TRBD1 for D (5 bases). V was cut by 3 bases and J by 4 bases, with 12 bases left in between. The CDR3 has 14 amino acids. Germline V lookup: CDR1 GTSNPN, CDR2 SVGIG (reference sequence). CDR3 loop: CAWSAGFSTGELFF. The DNA for the CDR3 is TGTGCCTGGAGCGCAGGGTTCAGCACCGGGGAGCTGTTTTTT. Using reference TRBV30 and TRBJ2-2 for the parts outside the CDR3, the full variable domain is SQTIHQWPATLVQPVGSPLSLECTVEGTSNPNLYWYRQAAGRGLQLLFYSVGIGQISSEVPQNLSASRPQDRQFILSSKKLLLSDSGFYLCAWSAGFSTGELFFGEGSRLTVL.

The chain is built from TRBV28 and TRBJ1-1; D is unresolved. From germline, CDR1 is MDHEN and CDR2 SYDVKM. Trimming took off 5 bases at V and 1 base at J, with 14 bases between the two ends. CDR3 size: 15 residues. The CDR3: CASSPLSTGNTEAFF. CDR3 nucleotides: TGTGCCAGCAGTCCTCTGTCGACGGGGAACACTGAAGCTTTCTTT.

The rearrangement links TRBV7-9 to TRBJ2-7; 9 nucleotides agree with TRBD1. Germline CDR1 and CDR2: SEHNR and FQNEAQ (reference sequence). J was trimmed by 6 bases and V by 5 bases; bases with no gene match: 8. The CDR3 is made up of 14 amino acids. The CDR3 loop is CASSAWDREGEQYF. Here the CDR3 DNA reads TGTGCCAGCAGCGCATGGGACAGGGAGGGCGAGCAGTACTTC.

The rearrangement uses TRBV19 and TRBJ2-7; 8 positions match TRBD2. CDR1 is LNHDA and CDR2 is SQIVND in the germline V gene (reference sequence). Trimming removed 1 base from V and 4 bases from J; junction bases left unmatched: 12. The CDR3 sequence is 17 residues long. CDR3 residues: CASSIGFSGGLPYEQYF. CDR3 coding DNA: TGTGCCAGTAGTATAGGGTTCAGCGGGGGACTCCCGTACGAGCAGTACTTC. The whole variable domain, filled in from reference TRBV19 and TRBJ2-7, reads DGGITQSPKYLFRKEGQNVTLSCEQNLNHDAMYWYRQDPGQGLRLIYYSQIVNDFQKGDIAEGYSVSREKKESFPLTVTSAQKNPTAFYLCASSIGFSGGLPYEQYFGPGTRLTVT.

This chain links TRBV30 with TRBJ2-5; a possible D gene is TRBD1 (5 bases). The V end was cut by 4 bases, the J end by 5 bases, with 17 bases between. The CDR3 is 14 residues long. Germline V CDR1 and CDR2: GTSNPN, SVGIG (reference sequence). CDR3 bases: TGTGCCTGGACGGCGCAGGGAAAGAGGGAGACCCAGTACTTC. Translated, it gives CAWTAQGKRETQYF.

The chain couples TRBV7-9 to TRBJ2-2; D not certain. With 5 bases removed from V and 4 bases from J, the gap between germline ends came to 8 bases. The CDR3 extends over 13 amino acids. The germline V gene has CDR1 SEHNR and CDR2 FQNEAQ (reference sequence). This CDR3 reads CASSNPLTGELFF. The CDR3 bases are TGTGCCAGCAGCAATCCTCTCACCGGGGAGCTGTTTTTT.

The rearrangement links TRBV5-1 to TRBJ2-5; 10 bases map to TRBD2. Germline-derived CDR1 and CDR2 are SGHRS and YFSETQ. V shed 0 bases and J 7 bases; nucleotides not matched to a gene: 18. The CDR3 consists of 19 residues. The CDR3 region has the DNA TGCGCCAGCAGCTTGGTGCAGGTCGTGGGACTAGCGTTCCGTGCGACCCAGTACTTC. It yields the protein CASSLVQVVGLAFRATQYF.

This clone was recorded a few times. CDR3 loop: CASSPFGDTQYF. The CDR3 DNA is TGTGCCAGCAGCCCCTTCGGGGATACGCAGTATTTT. The chain links TRBV7-9 to TRBJ2-3; unclear D gene. Germline-derived CDR1 and CDR2 are SEHNR and FQNEAQ (reference sequence). V lost 5 bases and J lost 6, with 9 bases in between. The CDR3 is 12 residues long.

The gene calls are TRBV30 and TRBJ2-5, with a tentative D call TRBD1 (5 bases). In germline, CDR1 is GTSNPN, CDR2 SVGIG (reference sequence). This CDR3 contains 12 residues. Trimming took 5 bases from V and 7 from J, leaving 14 bases between them. CDR3 sequence (DNA): TGTGCCTGGGGTTTCATTAGGGGGACCCAGTACTTC. Translating it yields CAWGFIRGTQYF.

V is TRBV2 and J is TRBJ2-5, with D maybe TRBD2 (5 bases). Germline values: CDR1 SNHLY, CDR2 FYNNEI. This CDR3 has 12 amino acids. The V end was cut by 4 bases, the J end by 5 bases, with 8 bases between. The CDR3 region has the DNA TGTGCCAGCAGTGGCTCGGGGGAGACCCAGTACTTC. It yields the protein CASSGSGETQYF.

Only one count was recorded for this clone. This rearrangement joins TRBV18 to TRBJ2-1; 9 bases agree with TRBD2. CDR1 and CDR2 (germline): KGHSH, LQKENI. The ends lost 0 bases at V and 6 bases at J; junction bases unmatched: 6. This CDR3 comprises 16 residues. The CDR3 sequence: CASSPPGSGGLNEQFF. CDR3 nucleotides: TGTGCCAGCTCACCACCGGGAAGCGGGGGGCTCAATGAGCAGTTCTTC.